This TCR beta chain is from a study of blood T cells in healthy people across ages (dated by TCRdb to between 2015 and 2016). For context, the study as a whole: In model experiments, template switching captured about one uniquely barcoded TCR beta cDNA molecule for every two T cells. Two additional independent replicas of 1 million unique cDNA reads from the same blood draw were analyzed for two donors (one aged 18 to 29 and one aged 80 or older). Age-related changes in TCR beta repertoire diversity were measured in the study by deep sequencing normalized with unique cDNA molecular identifiers. Donors of different ages were randomly distributed across sequencing lanes to avoid experimental bias. The donors were split into four age groups: young (average 16 years), middle-aged (more than 35), aged (roughly 68) and long-lived (approximately 89). The study at large found these results: Donor CMV infection status was unknown, potentially confounding age-related changes in expanded clonotypes. Estimates of total diversity from one million sequenced T cells were regarded as lower bounds and underestimates. Compared with the aged group, the long-lived group had more naive CD4+ T cells, fewer expanded clones and increased TCR diversity, a pattern suggesting age selection. Observed TCR beta diversity per million T cells fell roughly linearly with age, and a significant reduction was already apparent by age approximately 41. Observed TCR beta diversity correlated strongly with the percentage of naive T cells measured by flow cytometry. Since profiling was done on bulk unsorted PBMCs, naive and antigen-experienced compartments could not be conclusively compared.

The donors were under 40 Caucasian individuals from Russia, aged roughly 6 to 100 years, who were systemically healthy. Each donor gave about 11 milliliters of peripheral blood, drawn into EDTA-treated Vacutainer tubes. PBMCs were isolated by Ficoll-Paque density-gradient centrifugation, with at least 7 million obtained per sample. Total RNA was extracted from PBMCs with Trizol reagent, with at least 5 micrograms obtained per sample. For every donor, flow cytometry on a PBMC aliquot measured the percentage of naive CD45RAhigh/CD27high T cells. This clonotype was observed a handful of times. Its antigen is still unknown. Base quality data are lacking; no much larger clone is found one base away. Sequences DFQATT (CDR1) and SNEGSKA (CDR2) are obtained from the germline V gene (reference sequence). Spanning cysteine to phenylalanine, the CDR3 consists of 11 amino acids. Kept here is only the CDR3 DNA, which spans 33 bases and is read in frame from base 1. Cut back by 0 bases and 13 bases, the V and J ends lie 12 bases apart.

The library was built by means of 5' RACE. A second PCR of about 7 to 12 cycles was run with a J-beta primer mix and a sample-barcoded 5' primer. A template-switch 5' adaptor carrying 12 random nucleotides introduced a unique molecular identifier onto each TCR beta cDNA molecule. Each sample yielded at least 3 million CDR3-containing paired-end reads. First-strand cDNA synthesis was performed from all RNA using the Mint cDNA synthesis kit, with priming by a TRBC-specific oligonucleotide. After uracil-DNA glycosylase treatment, a first 18-cycle PCR used universal primers M1SS and BC2_uni_R on all cDNA. In the authors' own workflow: Normalization of each sample was performed by random selection of 1 million high-quality reads, each carrying a distinct molecular identifier. Instead of being binned into consensus sequences, reads with shared molecular identifiers were discarded. MiTCR, set to a Q25 quality threshold and the strictest error-elimination algorithm, was used for CDR3 identification, clonotype clustering and error correction. Lower-bound total TCR beta diversity was estimated with a nonparametric unseen species model using Euler transformation. TCRdb handled the public reads itself, with Q25 trimming in fastp and clone calling in MiXCR, and kept productive beta chains. Each entry merges the rows of one CDR3 protein and shows their most common DNA and genes. The V and J calls come from TCRdb's annotation, not from the publication. Within this sample are 1.8 million or so distinct CDR3 sequences, with 30% to 40% of them counted one time only. More than 20% of the sample goes to the ten largest clones.

The receptor was derived from a human donor in good health. The V and J genes are TRBV20-1 and TRBJ2-5; the D gene is not confidently resolved. The sequencing sample was made of blood. The sequence in DNA is TGCAGTGCTAGAGATTTTACGTCCGTGTACTTC. The encoded protein is CSARDFTSVYF.